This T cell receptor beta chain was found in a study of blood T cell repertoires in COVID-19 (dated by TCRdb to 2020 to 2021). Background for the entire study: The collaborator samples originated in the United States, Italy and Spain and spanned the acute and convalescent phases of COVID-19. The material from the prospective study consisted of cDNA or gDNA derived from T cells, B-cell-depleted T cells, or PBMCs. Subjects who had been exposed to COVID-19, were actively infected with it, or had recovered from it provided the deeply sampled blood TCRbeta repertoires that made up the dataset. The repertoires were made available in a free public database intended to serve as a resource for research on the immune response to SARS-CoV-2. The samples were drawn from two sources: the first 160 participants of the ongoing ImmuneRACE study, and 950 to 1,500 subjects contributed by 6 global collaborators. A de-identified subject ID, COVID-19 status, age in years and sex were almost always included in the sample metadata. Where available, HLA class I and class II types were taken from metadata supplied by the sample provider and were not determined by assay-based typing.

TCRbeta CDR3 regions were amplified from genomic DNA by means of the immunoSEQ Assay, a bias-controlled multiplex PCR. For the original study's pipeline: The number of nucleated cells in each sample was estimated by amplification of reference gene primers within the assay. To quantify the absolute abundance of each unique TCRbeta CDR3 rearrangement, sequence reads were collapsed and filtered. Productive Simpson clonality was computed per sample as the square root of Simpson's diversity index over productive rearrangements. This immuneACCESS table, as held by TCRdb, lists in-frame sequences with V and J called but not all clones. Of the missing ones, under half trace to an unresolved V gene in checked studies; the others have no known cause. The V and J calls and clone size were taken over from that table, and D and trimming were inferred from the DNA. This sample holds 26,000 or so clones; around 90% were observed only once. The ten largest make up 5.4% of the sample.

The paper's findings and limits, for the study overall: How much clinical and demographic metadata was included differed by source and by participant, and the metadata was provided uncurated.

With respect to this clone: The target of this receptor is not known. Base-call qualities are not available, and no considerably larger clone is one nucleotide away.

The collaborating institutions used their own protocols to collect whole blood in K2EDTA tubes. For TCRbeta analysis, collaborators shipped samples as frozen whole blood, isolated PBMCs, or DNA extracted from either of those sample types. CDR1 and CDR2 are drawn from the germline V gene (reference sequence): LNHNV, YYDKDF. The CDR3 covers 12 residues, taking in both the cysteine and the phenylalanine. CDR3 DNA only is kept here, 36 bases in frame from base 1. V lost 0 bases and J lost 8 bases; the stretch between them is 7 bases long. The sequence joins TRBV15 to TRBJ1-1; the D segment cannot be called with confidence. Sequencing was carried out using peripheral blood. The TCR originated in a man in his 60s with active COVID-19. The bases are TGTGCCACCAGCAGAGAGGCAAGAGAAGCTTTCTTT. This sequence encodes CATSREAREAFF. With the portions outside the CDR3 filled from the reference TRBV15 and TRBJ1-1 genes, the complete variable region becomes DAMVIQNPRYQVTQFGKPVTLSCSQTLNHNVMYWYQQKSSQAPKLLFHYYDKDFNNEADTPDNFQSRRPNTSFCFLDIRSPGLGDTAMYLCATSREAREAFFGQGTRLTVV.